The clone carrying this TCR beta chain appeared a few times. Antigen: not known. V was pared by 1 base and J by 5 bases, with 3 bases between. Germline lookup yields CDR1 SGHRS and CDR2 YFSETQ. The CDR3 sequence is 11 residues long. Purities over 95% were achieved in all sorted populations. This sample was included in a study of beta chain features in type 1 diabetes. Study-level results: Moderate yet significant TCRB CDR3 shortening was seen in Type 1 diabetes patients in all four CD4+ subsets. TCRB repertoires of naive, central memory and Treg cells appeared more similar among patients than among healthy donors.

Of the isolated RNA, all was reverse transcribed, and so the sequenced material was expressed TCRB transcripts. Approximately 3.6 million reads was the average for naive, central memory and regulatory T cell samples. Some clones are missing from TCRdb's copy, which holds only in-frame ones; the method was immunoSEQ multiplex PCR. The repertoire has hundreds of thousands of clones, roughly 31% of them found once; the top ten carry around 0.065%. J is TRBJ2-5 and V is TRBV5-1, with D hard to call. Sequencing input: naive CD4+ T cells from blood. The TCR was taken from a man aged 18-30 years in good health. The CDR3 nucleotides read TGCGCCAGCAGCTTGATGGAGACCCAGTACTTC. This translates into CASSLMETQYF.